What follows describes a single T cell receptor (beta chain). Produced via immunoSEQ multiplex PCR; TCRdb's table is partial and in-frame only. This table has just under 60,000 clones, approximately 84% appearing once. The sample belongs to a study of blood T cell repertoires in COVID-19. CDR3 size: 19 residues. The ends lost 3 bases at V and 9 bases at J; junction bases unmatched: 17. Per germline, CDR1 LGHNA and CDR2 YNFKEQ. The rearrangement links TRBV4-2 to TRBJ2-1; 13 nucleotides align to TRBD2. Sequencing was carried out using peripheral blood. The receptor's source is a man older than 75 with COVID-19, enrolled during active disease. The CDR3: CASSQQGTSGIRDKSEQFF. For the CDR3, the DNA is TGTGCCAGCAGCCAGCAGGGGACTAGCGGGATACGGGATAAGAGTGAGCAGTTCTTC.